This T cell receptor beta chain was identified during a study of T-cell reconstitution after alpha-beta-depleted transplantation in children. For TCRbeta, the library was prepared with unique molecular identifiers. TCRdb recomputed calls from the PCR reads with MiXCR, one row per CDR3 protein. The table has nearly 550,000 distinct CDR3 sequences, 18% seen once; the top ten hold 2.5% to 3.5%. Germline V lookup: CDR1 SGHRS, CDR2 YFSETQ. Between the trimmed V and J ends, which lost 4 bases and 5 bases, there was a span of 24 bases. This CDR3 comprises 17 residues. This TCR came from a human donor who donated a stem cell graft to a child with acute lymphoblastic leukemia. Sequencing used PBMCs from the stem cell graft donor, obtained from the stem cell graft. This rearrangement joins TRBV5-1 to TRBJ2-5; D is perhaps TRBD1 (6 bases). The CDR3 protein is CASSPSKGVATRETQYF. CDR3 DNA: TGCGCCAGCAGCCCCTCGAAGGGGGTTGCAACTCGGGAGACCCAGTACTTC. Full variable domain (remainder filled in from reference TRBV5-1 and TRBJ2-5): KAGVTQTPRYLIKTRGQQVTLSCSPISGHRSVSWYQQTPGQGLQFLFEYFSETQRNKGNFPGRFSGRQFSNSRSEMNVSTLELGDSALYLCASSPSKGVATRETQYFGPGTRLLVL.